The source of this T cell receptor (beta chain) is a study of Ad26.COV2.S vaccination and SARS-CoV-2 variants. This CDR3 has 13 residues. Trimming left V 6 bases short and J 7 bases short, with 15 bases between. Germline V CDR1 and CDR2: LNHDA, SQIVND (reference sequence). Clones were read by immunoSEQ multiplex PCR, and TCRdb kept only the in-frame ones, dropping some. In the table there are about 400,000 clones, approximately 91% of which are singletons. Treatment here: roughly 19 received Ad26.COV2.S at low or high dose, single or two shots; about 5 received placebo; per-sample allocation not given. Sampling was performed 63 days after the first vaccine or placebo injection.

The chain employs TRBV19 and TRBJ2-5; a weak D match, TRBD1 (7 bases). The receptor was derived from a person aged 18 to 65 who received the Ad26.COV2.S COVID-19 vaccine or a placebo. Sequencing used peripheral blood, obtained in a trial of Ad26.COV2.S vaccine versus placebo. The CDR3 DNA is TGTGCCAGTAGCTCAGGGGGGACAGTGACCCAGTACTTC. The encoded protein is CASSSGGTVTQYF. The full variable domain, in which reference TRBV19 and TRBJ2-5 provide the parts outside the CDR3, is DGGITQSPKYLFRKEGQNVTLSCEQNLNHDAMYWYRQDPGQGLRLIYYSQIVNDFQKGDIAEGYSVSREKKESFPLTVTSAQKNPTAFYLCASSSGGTVTQYFGPGTRLLVL.